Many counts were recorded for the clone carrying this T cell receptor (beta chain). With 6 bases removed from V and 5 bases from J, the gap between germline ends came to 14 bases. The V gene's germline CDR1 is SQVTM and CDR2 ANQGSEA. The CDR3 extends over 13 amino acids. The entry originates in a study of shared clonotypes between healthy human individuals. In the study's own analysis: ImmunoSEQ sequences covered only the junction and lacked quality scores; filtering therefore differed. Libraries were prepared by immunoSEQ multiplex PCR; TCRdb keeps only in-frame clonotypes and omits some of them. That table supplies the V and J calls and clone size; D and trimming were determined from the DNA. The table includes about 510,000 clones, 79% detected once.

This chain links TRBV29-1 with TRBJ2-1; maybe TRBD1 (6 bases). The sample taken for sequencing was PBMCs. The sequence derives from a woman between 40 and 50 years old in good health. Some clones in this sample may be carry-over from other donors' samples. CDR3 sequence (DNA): TGCAGCGTCGCTGTTACAGGGAACAATGAGCAGTTCTTC. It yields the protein CSVAVTGNNEQFF.